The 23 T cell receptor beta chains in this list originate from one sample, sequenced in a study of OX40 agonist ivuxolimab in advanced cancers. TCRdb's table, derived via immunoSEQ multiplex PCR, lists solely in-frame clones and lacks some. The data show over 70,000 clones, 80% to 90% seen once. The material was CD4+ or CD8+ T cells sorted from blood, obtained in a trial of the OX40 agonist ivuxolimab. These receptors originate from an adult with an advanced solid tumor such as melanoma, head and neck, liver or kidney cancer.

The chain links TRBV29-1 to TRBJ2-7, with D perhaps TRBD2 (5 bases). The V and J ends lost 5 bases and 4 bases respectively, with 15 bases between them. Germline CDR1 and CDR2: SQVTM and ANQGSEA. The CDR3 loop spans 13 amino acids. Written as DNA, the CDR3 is TGCAGCGTTTTGATGGGGAGTGGGTACGAGCAGTACTTC. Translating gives CSVLMGSGYEQYF.

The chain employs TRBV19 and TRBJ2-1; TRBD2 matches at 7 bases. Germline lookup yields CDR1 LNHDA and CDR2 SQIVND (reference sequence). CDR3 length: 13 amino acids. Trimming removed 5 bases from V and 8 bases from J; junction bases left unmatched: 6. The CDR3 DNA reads TGTGCCAGTAGTGTGGGGGGGAGGGATGAGCAGTTCTTC. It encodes CASSVGGRDEQFF.

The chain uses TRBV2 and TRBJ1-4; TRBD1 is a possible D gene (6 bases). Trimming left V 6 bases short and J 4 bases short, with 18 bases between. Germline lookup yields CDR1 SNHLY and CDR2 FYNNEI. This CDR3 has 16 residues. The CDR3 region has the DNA TGTGCCAGCAGCCCACTCTCGGGACACGGTAATGAAAAACTGTTTTTT. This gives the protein CASSPLSGHGNEKLFF.

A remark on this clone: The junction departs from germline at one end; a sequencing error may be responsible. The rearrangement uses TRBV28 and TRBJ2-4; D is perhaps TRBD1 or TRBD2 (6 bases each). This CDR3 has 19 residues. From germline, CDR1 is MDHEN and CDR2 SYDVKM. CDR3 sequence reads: CASSLLSRGGQLAKNIQYF. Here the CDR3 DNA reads TGTGCCAGCAGCTTATTGTCTCGAGGGGGGCAGTTAGCCAAAAACATTCAGTACTTC.

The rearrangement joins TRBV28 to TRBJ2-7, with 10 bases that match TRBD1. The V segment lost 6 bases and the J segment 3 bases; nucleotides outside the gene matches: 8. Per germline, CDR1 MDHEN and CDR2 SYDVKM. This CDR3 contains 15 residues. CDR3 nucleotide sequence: TGTGCCAGCAGGCCACCCGGGACAGGGGTCTACGAGCAGTACTTC. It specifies CASRPPGTGVYEQYF.

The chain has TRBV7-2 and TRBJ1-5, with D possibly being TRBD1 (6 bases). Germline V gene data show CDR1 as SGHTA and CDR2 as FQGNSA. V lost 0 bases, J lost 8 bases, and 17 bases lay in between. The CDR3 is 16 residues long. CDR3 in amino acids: CASSLAPGGLGEPQHF. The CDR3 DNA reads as TGTGCCAGCAGCTTAGCCCCTGGGGGGCTCGGGGAGCCCCAGCATTTT.

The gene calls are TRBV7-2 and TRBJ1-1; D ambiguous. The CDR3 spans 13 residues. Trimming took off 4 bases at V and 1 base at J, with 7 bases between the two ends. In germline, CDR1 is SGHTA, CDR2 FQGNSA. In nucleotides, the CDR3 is TGTGCCAGCAGCTCAACGTGGAACACTGAAGCTTTCTTT. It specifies CASSSTWNTEAFF.

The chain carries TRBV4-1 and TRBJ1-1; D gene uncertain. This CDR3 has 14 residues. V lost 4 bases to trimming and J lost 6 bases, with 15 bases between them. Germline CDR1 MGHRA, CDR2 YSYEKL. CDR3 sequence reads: CASSPGLRRAEAFF. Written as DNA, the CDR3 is TGCGCCAGCAGCCCCGGACTCCGGAGGGCTGAAGCTTTCTTT.

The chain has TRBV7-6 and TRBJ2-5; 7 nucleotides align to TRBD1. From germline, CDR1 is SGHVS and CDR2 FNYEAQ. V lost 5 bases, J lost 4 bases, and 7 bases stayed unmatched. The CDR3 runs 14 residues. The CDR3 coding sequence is TGTGCCAGCAGCGCTACAGGGGCTCGAGAGACCCAGTACTTC. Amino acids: CASSATGARETQYF. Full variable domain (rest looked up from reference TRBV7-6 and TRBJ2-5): GAGVSQSPRYKVTKRGQDVALRCDPISGHVSLYWYRQALGQGPEFLTYFNYEAQQDKSGLPNDRFSAERPEGSISTLTIQRTEQRDSAMYRCASSATGARETQYFGPGTRLLVL.

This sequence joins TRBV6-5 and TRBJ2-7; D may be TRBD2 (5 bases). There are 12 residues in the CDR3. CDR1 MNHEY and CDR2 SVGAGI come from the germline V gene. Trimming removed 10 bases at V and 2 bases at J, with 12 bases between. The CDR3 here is CATERIPYEQYF. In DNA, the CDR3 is TGTGCCACCGAGCGGATACCCTACGAGCAGTACTTC.

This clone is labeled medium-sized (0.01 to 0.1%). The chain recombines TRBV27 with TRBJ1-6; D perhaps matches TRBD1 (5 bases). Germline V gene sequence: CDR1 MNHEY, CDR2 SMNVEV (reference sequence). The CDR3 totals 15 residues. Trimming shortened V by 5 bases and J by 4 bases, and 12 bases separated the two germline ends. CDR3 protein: CASSGGLGYNSPLHF. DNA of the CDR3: TGTGCCAGCAGTGGGGGACTGGGGTATAATTCACCCCTCCACTTT.

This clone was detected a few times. The CDR3 is CASSLVGGKAFF. Written as DNA, the CDR3 is TGTGCCAGCAGCTTGGTAGGCGGAAAAGCTTTCTTT. The V and J genes are TRBV5-6 and TRBJ1-1; no firm D call. The V end was cut by 0 bases, the J end by 9 bases, with 9 bases between. Looked up from germline, CDR1 is SGHDT and CDR2 is YYEEEE. The CDR3 runs 12 residues.

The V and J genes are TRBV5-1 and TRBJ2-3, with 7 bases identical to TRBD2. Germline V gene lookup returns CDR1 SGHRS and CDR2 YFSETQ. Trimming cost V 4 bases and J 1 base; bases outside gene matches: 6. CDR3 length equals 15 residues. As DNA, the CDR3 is TGCGCCAGCAGCCGGACTAGGGGCGGCACAGATACGCAGTATTTT. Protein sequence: CASSRTRGGTDTQYF.

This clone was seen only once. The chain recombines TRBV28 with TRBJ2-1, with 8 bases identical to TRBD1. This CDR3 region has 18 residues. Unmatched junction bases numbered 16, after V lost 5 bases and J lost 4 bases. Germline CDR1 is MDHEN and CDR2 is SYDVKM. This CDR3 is CASSHLASGDRSYNEQFF. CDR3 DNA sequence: TGTGCCAGCAGTCACCTTGCGTCGGGGGACAGGAGTTACAATGAGCAGTTCTTC.

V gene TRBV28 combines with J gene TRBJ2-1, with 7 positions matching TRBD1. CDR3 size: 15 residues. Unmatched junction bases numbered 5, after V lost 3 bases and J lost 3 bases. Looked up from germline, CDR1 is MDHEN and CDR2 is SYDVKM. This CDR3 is CASSLAGTVYNEQFF. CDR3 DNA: TGTGCCAGCAGTTTGGCCGGGACAGTCTACAATGAGCAGTTCTTC.

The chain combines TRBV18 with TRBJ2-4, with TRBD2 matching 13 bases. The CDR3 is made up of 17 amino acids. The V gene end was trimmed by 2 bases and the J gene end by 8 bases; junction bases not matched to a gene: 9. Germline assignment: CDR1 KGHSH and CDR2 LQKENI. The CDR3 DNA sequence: TGTGCCAGCTCACCAAGACTAGCGGGGGGCCTGGATGACATTCAGTACTTC. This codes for CASSPRLAGGLDDIQYF.

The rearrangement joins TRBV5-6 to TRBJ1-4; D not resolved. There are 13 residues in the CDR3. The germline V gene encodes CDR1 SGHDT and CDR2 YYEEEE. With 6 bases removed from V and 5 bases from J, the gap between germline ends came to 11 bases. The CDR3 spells CASTIGSNEKLFF. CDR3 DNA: TGTGCCAGCACCATCGGAAGCAATGAAAAACTGTTTTTT.

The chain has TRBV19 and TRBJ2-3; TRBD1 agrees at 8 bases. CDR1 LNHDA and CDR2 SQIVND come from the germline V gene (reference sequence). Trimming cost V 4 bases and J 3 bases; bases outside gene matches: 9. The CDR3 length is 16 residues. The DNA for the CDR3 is TGTGCCAGTAGTACCGACAGGGGAATTGGGACAGATACGCAGTATTTT. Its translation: CASSTDRGIGTDTQYF.

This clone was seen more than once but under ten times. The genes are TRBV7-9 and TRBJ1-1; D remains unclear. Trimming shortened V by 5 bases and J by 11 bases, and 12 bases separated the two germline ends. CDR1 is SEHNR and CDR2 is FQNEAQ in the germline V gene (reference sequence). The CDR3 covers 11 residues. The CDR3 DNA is TGTGCCAGCAGCGACCCTGGTTTGGCTTTCTTT. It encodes CASSDPGLAFF.

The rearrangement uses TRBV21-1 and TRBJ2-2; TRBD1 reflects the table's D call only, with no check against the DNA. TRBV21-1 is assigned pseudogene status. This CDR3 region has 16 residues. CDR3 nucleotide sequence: TGTGCCAGCAGCACCAGGCAGGGCGAGAACACCGGGGAGCTGTTTTTT. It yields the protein CASSTRQGENTGELFF.

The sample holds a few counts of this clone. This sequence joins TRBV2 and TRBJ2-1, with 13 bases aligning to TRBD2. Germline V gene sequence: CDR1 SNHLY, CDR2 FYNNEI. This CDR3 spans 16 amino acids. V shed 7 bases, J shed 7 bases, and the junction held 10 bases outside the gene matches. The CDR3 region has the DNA TGTGCCAGCATGCGCGCGAGGACTAGCGGGAGTAATGAGCAGTTCTTC. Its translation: CASMRARTSGSNEQFF.

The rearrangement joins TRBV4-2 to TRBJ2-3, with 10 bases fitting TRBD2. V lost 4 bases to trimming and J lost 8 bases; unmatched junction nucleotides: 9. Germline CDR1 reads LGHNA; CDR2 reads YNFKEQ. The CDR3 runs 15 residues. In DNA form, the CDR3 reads TGTGCCAGCAGCCCAGAGGGCAGCGGGGGGGCTACGCAGTATTTT. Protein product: CASSPEGSGGATQYF.

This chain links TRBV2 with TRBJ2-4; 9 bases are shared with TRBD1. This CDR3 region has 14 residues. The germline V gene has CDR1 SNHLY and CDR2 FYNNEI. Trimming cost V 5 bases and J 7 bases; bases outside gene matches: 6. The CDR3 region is CASSTQGARNIQYF. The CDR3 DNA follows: TGTGCCAGCAGTACACAGGGGGCTCGGAACATTCAGTACTTC.